These T cell receptor beta chains were read from a single sample in a study of human T cells and chemical hapten exposure. TCRdb reanalysed the RACE reads using MiXCR and keeps one entry per CDR3 protein. The sample consists of 110,000 or so distinct CDR3 sequences, more than 7% of them appearing once. The input for sequencing was whole blood, taken in connection with sensitization to the hapten diphenylcyclopropenone (DPC). These receptors originate from a woman in her thirties or forties with alopecia areata. Some clones in this sample may be carry-over from other donors' samples. Both conserved end residues are part of each CDR3. A D gene is named only where the DNA matches it firmly. The size field is filled for only some rows; it gives once, few, many or a size class.

CDR3 | DNA | V | D | size | J
CASSLTGSSYEQYF | TGTGCCAGCAGCTTAACAGGGAGCTCCTACGAGCAGTACTTC | TRBV7-9 | - | many | TRBJ2-7
CSVPGGNSYEQYF | TGCAGCGTTCCTGGGGGGAACTCCTACGAGCAGTACTTC | TRBV29-1 | - | - | TRBJ2-7
CSAKKQPGTEYMNTEAFF | TGCAGTGCTAAGAAACAACCCGGGACAGAATACATGAACACTGAAGCTTTCTTT | TRBV20-1 | TRBD1 | few | TRBJ1-1
CASSNPQRGGTYNEQFF | TGTGCCAGCAGCAATCCCCAGCGGGGGGGAACCTACAATGAGCAGTTCTTC | TRBV5-8 | TRBD2 | many | TRBJ2-1
CSASSVNGYGYTF | TGCAGCGCCTCGTCAGTGAACGGCTATGGCTACACCTTC | TRBV29-1 | - | many | TRBJ1-2
CASSLIVGGNTIYF | TGTGCCAGCAGTTTAATCGTGGGTGGAAACACCATATATTTT | TRBV12-3/TRBV12-4 | - | many | TRBJ1-3
CASRYSSGGYEQYF | TGTGCCAGCCGCTACTCTTCAGGGGGTTACGAGCAGTACTTC | TRBV27 | TRBD1 | few | TRBJ2-7
CSARVGQGESQPQHF | TGCAGTGCTAGAGTGGGCCAGGGGGAATCTCAGCCCCAGCATTTT | TRBV20-1 | TRBD1 | few | TRBJ1-5
CASSAGFIGTGARYGYTF | TGTGCCAGCAGTGCAGGATTTATCGGGACAGGGGCACGCTATGGCTACACCTTC | TRBV6-1 | TRBD1 | - | TRBJ1-2
CASSLGGGAAGELFF | TGTGCCAGCAGTTTAGGAGGGGGGGCCGCCGGGGAGCTGTTTTTT | TRBV27 | - | many | TRBJ2-2
CASRGSGINTGELFF | TGTGCCAGCAGGGGTAGCGGTATTAACACCGGGGAGCTGTTTTTT | TRBV6-5 | - | many | TRBJ2-2
CSVYDREETYEQYF | TGCAGTGTTTATGACAGGGAGGAGACCTACGAGCAGTACTTC | TRBV20-1 | - | - | TRBJ2-7
CASSLGTGGRYEQYF | TGTGCCAGCAGTTTAGGAACGGGGGGCAGGTACGAGCAGTACTTC | TRBV28 | - | many | TRBJ2-7
CASLGTAYNEQFF | TGTGCCAGTCTCGGGACCGCGTACAATGAGCAGTTCTTC | TRBV19 | - | - | TRBJ2-1
CASSLEGSIQYF | TGTGCCAGCAGCTTAGAAGGGTCGATTCAGTACTTC | TRBV7-9 | - | - | TRBJ2-4
CASSPSGADSPLHF | TGTGCCAGCAGCCCCTCCGGGGCTGATTCACCCCTCCACTTT | TRBV9 | - | few | TRBJ1-6
CASSSDFRGYFSNQPQHF | TGTGCCAGTAGTTCCGATTTTCGGGGGTACTTTAGCAATCAGCCCCAGCATTTT | TRBV19 | - | many | TRBJ1-5
CASSLTGASQTSETQCF | TGCGCCAGCAGCTTGACAGGGGCCTCCCAAACCAGCGAAACCCAGTGCTTC | TRBV5-1 | TRBD1 | - | TRBJ2-5
CASSLARYSEAFF | TGTGCCAGCAGCTTAGCCAGGTACTCTGAAGCTTTCTTT | TRBV7-2 | - | - | TRBJ1-1
CASSYGDKLEQYF | TGTGCCAGCAGTTACGGGGACAAACTCGAGCAGTACTTC | TRBV6-2/TRBV6-3 | - | - | TRBJ2-7
CASSTPGHPLQETQYF | TGTGCCAGCAGCACTCCGGGACACCCCCTCCAAGAGACCCAGTACTTC | TRBV6-1 | - | - | TRBJ2-5
CASSLTQGWGPNEKLFF | TGTGCCAGCAGCTTAACCCAGGGATGGGGGCCTAATGAAAAACTGTTTTTT | TRBV7-9 | - | few | TRBJ1-4
CASRHSGTTGELFF | TGTGCCAGCAGACACTCCGGGACTACCGGGGAGCTGTTTTTT | TRBV6-2/TRBV6-3 | - | - | TRBJ2-2
CASSLGGPDTEAFF | TGTGCCAGCAGTTTAGGGGGGCCGGACACTGAAGCTTTCTTT | TRBV27 | - | - | TRBJ1-1
CATSDSRTVQETQYF | TGTGCCACCAGTGATTCCCGGACAGTCCAAGAGACCCAGTACTTC | TRBV24-1 | - | - | TRBJ2-5
CSPSGGPSGELFF | TGCAGCCCTAGCGGGGGGCCGTCCGGGGAGCTGTTTTTT | TRBV20-1 | TRBD2 | many | TRBJ2-2
CATSDPGQGTYEQYF | TGTGCCACCAGTGACCCCGGACAGGGAACCTACGAGCAGTACTTC | TRBV24-1 | TRBD1 | many | TRBJ2-7
CASSIRDRDYEQYF | TGTGCCAGCAGCATACGGGACAGAGACTACGAGCAGTACTTC | TRBV11-1 | TRBD1 | - | TRBJ2-7
CASSKDGGCGHTEAFF | TGTGCCAGCAGCAAAGATGGAGGGTGCGGCCACACTGAAGCTTTCTTT | TRBV21-1 | - | many | TRBJ1-1
CSVTQGADYGYTF | TGCAGTGTTACGCAGGGGGCGGACTATGGCTACACCTTC | TRBV20-1 | TRBD1 | many | TRBJ1-2
CASSFVAGGQETQYF | TGTGCCAGCAGCTTCGTAGCGGGGGGGCAAGAGACCCAGTACTTC | TRBV7-2 | TRBD2 | few | TRBJ2-5
CASRSHGTAMEISGNTIYF | TGTGCAAGTCGCTCTCATGGGACTGCCATGGAGATCTCTGGAAACACCATATATTTT | TRBV12-2 | - | many | TRBJ1-3
CASRASTEAFF | TGTGCCAGCCGGGCCTCCACTGAAGCTTTCTTT | TRBV6-2/TRBV6-3 | - | - | TRBJ1-1
CASSPVSYQTMNTEAFF | TGTGCCAGCTCACCAGTAAGTTACCAAACCATGAACACTGAAGCTTTCTTT | TRBV18 | - | - | TRBJ1-1
CASSTHGTDQPQHF | TGTGCCAGCAGTACCCACGGGACGGATCAGCCCCAGCATTTT | TRBV12-3/TRBV12-4 | - | many | TRBJ1-5
CASSGRQGYEQYF | TGTGCCAGCTCAGGCAGACAGGGCTACGAGCAGTACTTC | TRBV18 | TRBD1 | few | TRBJ2-7
CASSLALGGGSQPQHF | TGTGCCAGCAGCTTAGCGCTCGGAGGGGGGAGCCAGCCCCAGCATTTT | TRBV7-9 | - | many | TRBJ1-5
CASSRTGFTDTQYF | TGTGCCAGCTCAAGGACGGGGTTCACAGATACGCAGTATTTT | TRBV18 | - | many | TRBJ2-3
CASSPRTSGGGTDTQYF | TGTGCCAGCAGCCCCCGGACTAGCGGGGGGGGCACAGATACGCAGTATTTT | TRBV4-2 | TRBD2 | few | TRBJ2-3
CASSPRQGIVDEQFF | TGTGCCAGCAGTCCCCGACAGGGGATCGTGGATGAGCAGTTCTTC | TRBV7-6 | TRBD1 | many | TRBJ2-1
CASSLGTGELFF | TGTGCCAGCAGCCTGGGCACCGGGGAGCTGTTTTTT | TRBV3-1 | - | many | TRBJ2-2
CSASSGATNEKLFF | TGCAGTGCCTCTTCAGGGGCGACTAATGAAAAACTGTTTTTT | TRBV20-1 | - | many | TRBJ1-4
CASSPQGPDGYTF | TGTGCCAGCAGCCCGCAGGGGCCGGATGGCTACACCTTC | TRBV7-9 | - | many | TRBJ1-2
CAILAGGRDTQYF | TGTGCCATCCTAGCGGGGGGCAGGGATACGCAGTATTTT | TRBV10-3 | TRBD2 | many | TRBJ2-3
CASSYVVQATDTQYF | TGTGCCAGCAGTTACGTCGTGCAGGCCACAGATACGCAGTATTTT | TRBV6-2/TRBV6-3 | - | - | TRBJ2-3
CASSQEGADQETQYF | TGCGCCAGCAGCCAAGAGGGGGCGGACCAAGAGACCCAGTACTTC | TRBV4-3 | - | many | TRBJ2-5